A single sample gave rise to the 16 T cell receptor beta chains below, sequenced in a study of cytomegalovirus exposure and HLA in healthy donors. Researchers ran the PCR with 60 Vbeta and 13 Jbeta primers. This table comes from immunoSEQ multiplex PCR, and its TCRdb copy is limited to in-frame clones, with some not included. The repertoire holds around 180,000 clones, around three quarters seen once, with around 6% in the top ten. The sequenced sample was PBMCs. Every receptor here comes from a middle-aged man in good health and CMV-seronegative.

V gene TRBV2 combines with J gene TRBJ1-2, with 9 bases that match TRBD1. The CDR3 extends over 16 amino acids. V dropped 8 bases and J dropped 3; count of bases not matched to a gene: 13. Germline V gene lookup returns CDR1 SNHLY and CDR2 FYNNEI. The CDR3 DNA sequence: TGTGCCAGCCTAGGGACAGGGATGTTCTCTGACTATGGCTACACCTTC. Translating gives CASLGTGMFSDYGYTF.

V usage is TRBV5-4 and J usage is TRBJ1-2, with 7 bases that match TRBD1. V trimming: 4 bases; J trimming: 8 bases; junction bases outside the gene matches: 11. The CDR3 loop spans 14 amino acids. In germline, CDR1 is SGHNT, CDR2 YYREEE (reference sequence). The CDR3 region has the DNA TGTGCCAGCAGCCCTGACAGGGTGAGGGGCGGCTACACCTTC. It yields the protein CASSPDRVRGGYTF.

The chain links TRBV2 to TRBJ1-1, with 7 bases fitting TRBD1. CDR1 and CDR2 (germline): SNHLY, FYNNEI. With V trimmed by 4 bases and J by 5 bases, 7 bases remained unmatched. This CDR3 is 14 amino acids long. The CDR3 here is CASSGPGGSTEAFF. The CDR3 DNA is TGTGCCAGCAGTGGTCCAGGGGGAAGTACTGAAGCTTTCTTT.

The count of this clone is one. The CDR3 is CASTVTGDQPQHF. Written as DNA, the CDR3 is TGTGCCAGCACTGTCACAGGGGACCAGCCCCAGCATTTT. This chain joins TRBV2 and TRBJ1-5; 7 bases are shared with TRBD1. This CDR3 contains 13 residues. The germline V gene encodes CDR1 SNHLY and CDR2 FYNNEI. Trimming took 7 bases from V and 7 from J; bases not matched to a gene: 7. The variable domain in full, with the rest retrieved from reference TRBV2 and TRBJ1-5, is EPEVTQTPSHQVTQMGQEVILRCVPISNHLYFYWYRQILGQKVEFLVSFYNNEISEKSEIFDDQFSVERPDGSNFTLKIRSTKLEDSAMYFCASTVTGDQPQHFGDGTRLSIL.

V is TRBV10-3 and J is TRBJ2-3, with 9 positions matching TRBD2. This CDR3 is 16 amino acids long. With 0 bases clipped from V and 5 bases from J, the junction kept 6 bases outside the gene matches. CDR1 and CDR2 (germline): ENHRY, SYGVKD. The CDR3 loop is CAISESRLAAVDTQYF. CDR3 nucleotides: TGTGCCATCAGTGAGTCGCGACTAGCGGCTGTAGATACGCAGTATTTT.

J is TRBJ2-5 and V is TRBV29-1; unclear D gene. CDR3 length: 11 residues. V lost 4 bases and J 5 bases, leaving 8 bases between the germline ends. Germline lookup yields CDR1 SQVTM and CDR2 ANQGSEA. CDR3 in DNA: TGCAGCGTTGGGGCTGGTGAGACCCAGTACTTC. Encoded protein: CSVGAGETQYF.

The rearrangement links TRBV5-5 to TRBJ2-1; TRBD2 agrees at 7 bases. V dropped 1 base and J dropped 3; count of bases not matched to a gene: 4. This CDR3 spans 15 amino acids. The germline V gene encodes CDR1 SGHKS and CDR2 YYEKEE (reference sequence). CDR3 nucleotides: TGTGCCAGCAGCTTGCTAGCGGATTTCTACAATGAGCAGTTCTTC. It yields the protein CASSLLADFYNEQFF.

The CDR3 sequence: CASSGTGSNQPQHF. Written as DNA, the CDR3 is TGTGCCAGCAGCGGGACAGGGAGCAATCAGCCCCAGCATTTT. This sequence joins TRBV6-5 and TRBJ1-5, with TRBD1 matching over 9 bases. The junction had 1 base not matched to a gene; V was cut back by 6 bases and J by 1 base. The CDR3 covers 14 residues. Germline V gene lookup returns CDR1 MNHEY and CDR2 SVGAGI.

The chain combines TRBV5-6 with TRBJ1-2, with D possibly matching TRBD1 (6 bases). V was shortened by 3 bases and J by 2 bases, with 11 bases between the two germline ends. Germline CDR1 reads SGHDT; CDR2 reads YYEEEE. This CDR3 region has 14 residues. As DNA, the CDR3 is TGTGCCAGCAGCTGGCGGGGGCGCAACTATGGCTACACCTTC. This codes for CASSWRGRNYGYTF.

In DNA form, the CDR3 reads TGTGCCAGCAGTGGACAGGGCATAGGAGAGACCCAGTACTTC. Amino acid sequence: CASSGQGIGETQYF. V and J are TRBV2 and TRBJ2-5, with 7 bases lining up with TRBD1. Looked up from germline, CDR1 is SNHLY and CDR2 is FYNNEI. Trimming at V came to 4 bases and at J to 4 bases, leaving 6 bases not matched to a gene. This CDR3 has 14 residues.

The rearrangement joins TRBV5-4 to TRBJ2-7, with a possible D match to TRBD2 (5 bases). The CDR3 covers 12 residues. Trimming removed 2 bases at V and 4 bases at J, with 7 bases between. Germline CDR1 is SGHNT and CDR2 is YYREEE (reference sequence). CDR3 DNA sequence: TGTGCCAGCAGCTTATCGGGGTACGAGCAGTACTTC. Amino acids: CASSLSGYEQYF.

The rearrangement uses TRBV15 and TRBJ2-7; possibly TRBD2 for D (6 bases). This CDR3 is built from 14 residues. The germline V gene encodes CDR1 LNHNV and CDR2 YYDKDF (reference sequence). The ends were cut back, 0 bases at V and 2 bases at J, with 8 bases in the middle. The CDR3 protein is CATSRERGPYEQYF. CDR3 DNA: TGTGCCACCAGCAGAGAGCGGGGTCCCTACGAGCAGTACTTC.

V and J are TRBV5-1 and TRBJ2-5; the D is unclear. The CDR3 spans 15 residues. From germline, CDR1 is SGHRS and CDR2 YFSETQ. V lost 1 base and J lost 0, with 10 bases in between. The CDR3 sequence is CASSLNGIDQETQYF. The CDR3 DNA is TGCGCCAGCAGCTTGAATGGCATCGACCAAGAGACCCAGTACTTC.

V and J are TRBV4-1 and TRBJ1-5, with 9 bases lining up with TRBD1. There are 16 residues in the CDR3. Germline V gives CDR1 MGHRA, CDR2 YSYEKL. Trimming took 2 bases from V and 2 from J; bases not matched to a gene: 4. The CDR3 sequence: CASSQSRDRGNQPQHF. The CDR3 DNA is TGCGCCAGCAGCCAAAGCCGGGACAGGGGCAATCAGCCCCAGCATTTT.

The CDR3 sequence: CASSVTETNEKLFF. The CDR3 coding sequence is TGTGCCAGCTCAGTGACAGAAACTAATGAAAAACTGTTTTTT. The V gene is TRBV18, the J gene TRBJ1-4; D possibly corresponds to TRBD1 (5 bases). CDR3 length: 14 residues. CDR1 and CDR2 from the germline V gene are KGHSH and LQKENI. The V end was cut by 5 bases, the J end by 1 base, with 8 bases between.

The rearrangement links TRBV6-4 to TRBJ1-1; 12 bases are shared with TRBD1. Germline values: CDR1 MRHNA, CDR2 SNTAGT. The CDR3 runs to 15 residues. V shed 5 bases and J 5 bases; nucleotides not matched to a gene: 6. The CDR3 is CASSTGTGGSTEAFF. The CDR3 DNA follows: TGTGCCAGCAGTACCGGGACAGGGGGCTCAACTGAAGCTTTCTTT.